Sequencing of this T cell receptor beta chain was carried out in a study of blood T cell repertoires in COVID-19. Using immunoSEQ multiplex PCR, the repertoire was profiled, and TCRdb retains in-frame clones only, with some absent. Altogether about 220,000 clones are present, roughly 85% being singletons, with the ten largest covering about 2.4%. The CDR3 sequence is 15 residues long. The ends lost 4 bases at V and 0 bases at J; junction bases unmatched: 3. Germline-derived CDR1 and CDR2 are SNHLY and FYNNEI. Material: peripheral blood. The sequence was obtained from a woman aged 70-85 years with COVID-19, enrolled during active disease. The genes are TRBV2 and TRBJ2-3, with 8 bases fitting TRBD2. The CDR3 nucleotides are TGTGCCAGCAGTGTGATAGCGGGGAGCACAGATACGCAGTATTTT. It translates to CASSVIAGSTDTQYF.